This T cell receptor (beta chain) was found in a study of blood T cell repertoires in COVID-19. The overall study: Acute and convalescent COVID-19 samples came from the United States, Italy and Spain. From T cells, B-cell-depleted T cells, or PBMCs came the material, which was cDNA or gDNA.

The CDR3 runs to 13 residues. V dropped 4 bases and J dropped 4; count of bases not matched to a gene: 4. Germline V lookup: CDR1 SGHKS, CDR2 YYEKEE (reference sequence). This clone occurred a few times. In the original analysis: Amplification of reference gene primers provided the estimated nucleated cell counts. Using immunoSEQ multiplex PCR, the repertoire was profiled, and TCRdb retains in-frame clones only, with some absent. V and J calls and clone size follow that table, whereas D and trimming were derived from the DNA. The sample shows fewer than 300,000 clones, about 85% of them seen only once.

Sequencing was performed on peripheral blood. The rearrangement links TRBV5-5 to TRBJ2-7, with TRBD2 matching over 8 bases. The sequence was collected from a human donor with COVID-19, enrolled during active disease. The donor label of this sample is uncertain. CDR3 region: CASSPLADYEQYF. The CDR3 DNA follows: TGTGCCAGCAGCCCACTAGCGGATTACGAGCAGTACTTC.